The sequence of this TCR beta chain was determined in a study of tissue T cells after allogeneic stem cell transplantation. Notes on the study in general: TCR repertoires tracked anatomic similarity, regardless of disease or transplant status. Motif-based clustering found tissue-specific repertoire signatures shared across patients, though few clones were shared. Only a limited share of tissue TCRs appeared in blood or spleen.

Some clones are missing from TCRdb's copy, which holds only in-frame ones; the method was immunoSEQ multiplex PCR. This table has under 5,500 clones, roughly half appearing once. With respect to this clone: The antigen is unknown. Here the gene names and germline are mouse. The read ends 1 residue early relative to the CDR3; the germline J gene fills the gap.

Germline CDR1 reads NNHNN; CDR2 reads SYGAGS (reference sequence). This CDR3 has 13 amino acids. The V segment lost 3 bases and the J segment 3 bases; nucleotides outside the gene matches: 3. Time point specified: mouse harvest day 14 after allogeneic transplant. The graft held 10^6 splenic CD5+ T cells and 10^7 T-cell-depleted bone marrow cells. The sequencing input was lymph node tissue. The sequence was obtained from a female BALB/c mouse given C57BL/6 T cells with graft-versus-host disease after an allogeneic hematopoietic cell transplant. J is TRBJ2-7 and V is TRBV13-2; 7 bases fit TRBD1. The covered CDR3 bases are TGTGCCAGCGGTGGCCGGGACAGCTATGAACAGTAC. This codes for CASGGRDSYEQY. Given in full, the CDR3 is CASGGRDSYEQYF.